The clone carrying this T cell receptor (beta chain) was detected many times. These data are taken from a study of neurological immune-mediated disorders. Across the study: Relapsing-remitting forms accounted for about 90% of the roughly 34 multiple sclerosis patients and secondary progressive forms for 3.

From germline, CDR1 is MDHEN and CDR2 SYDVKM. CDR3 length: 14 amino acids. V dropped 3 bases and J dropped 10 bases, with 13 bases sitting between them. Each CDR3 protein is one row after TCRdb ran MiXCR on the 5' RACE reads. The data hold under 70,000 distinct CDR3 sequences, with 3% to 3.5% observed a single time. Unsorted libraries used 2 million PBMCs kept at -80 degrees C. The clonotype was recovered from a woman aged 60-75 years with multiple sclerosis. The rearrangement joins TRBV28 to TRBJ1-6; unclear D gene. The material sequenced was PBMCs. CDR3 sequence: CASSFTPMESPLHF. The CDR3 DNA follows: TGTGCCAGCAGTTTTACACCAATGGAGTCACCCCTCCACTTT.